One and the same sample provided the 19 T cell receptor beta chains below, sequenced in a study of blood T cell repertoires in COVID-19. TCRdb's copy holds only in-frame clones and misses some; the assay was immunoSEQ multiplex PCR. The sample includes 72,000 or so clones, 89% seen only once; the top ten take over 1.2%. What was sequenced was peripheral blood. The receptor source for this set is a man in his sixties with acute or convalescent COVID-19.

The chain links TRBV2 to TRBJ1-1; D may be TRBD1 (5 bases). CDR3 length: 14 amino acids. V lost 7 bases and J 4 bases, leaving 16 bases between the germline ends. Looked up from germline, CDR1 is SNHLY and CDR2 is FYNNEI. CDR3 bases: TGTGCCAGCACCCCGAACAGGTGGACCACTGAAGCTTTCTTT. It encodes CASTPNRWTTEAFF.

This rearrangement joins TRBV4-1 to TRBJ2-1, with D possibly TRBD2 on 5 matching bases. The CDR3 totals 17 residues. Germline V gene lookup returns CDR1 MGHRA and CDR2 YSYEKL. V was cut by 5 bases and J by 10 bases, with 27 bases left in between. The CDR3 reads CASSEGSGSPLQWEQFF. CDR3 in DNA: TGCGCCAGCAGCGAAGGTAGTGGGAGTCCTCTTCAGTGGGAGCAGTTCTTC.

As DNA, the CDR3 is TGTGCCAGCAGCCCGGACAGCTACACCGGGGAGCTGTTTTTT. Its protein product is CASSPDSYTGELFF. This chain uses TRBV7-9 with TRBJ2-2, with a possible D match to TRBD1 (6 bases). The CDR3 has 14 residues. Germline CDR1 SEHNR, CDR2 FQNEAQ (reference sequence). With 5 bases removed from V and 3 bases from J, the gap between germline ends came to 10 bases.

V gene TRBV2 combines with J gene TRBJ2-1; 8 bases align to TRBD2. The length of the CDR3 is 19 residues. V shed 5 bases, J shed 1 base, and the junction held 16 bases outside the gene matches. From germline, CDR1 is SNHLY and CDR2 FYNNEI. This CDR3 is CASSKRTGGNVASYNEQFF. DNA of the CDR3: TGTGCCAGCAGTAAGAGGACGGGGGGGAATGTGGCGTCCTACAATGAGCAGTTCTTC.

This clone has just a few counts. The chain recombines TRBV24-1 with TRBJ2-1; TRBD1 agrees at 9 bases. CDR3 length equals 22 residues. J gave up 0 bases and V 2 bases, and 19 bases lay outside the gene matches. The germline gives CDR1 KGHDR, CDR2 SFDVKD. The CDR3 bases are TGTGCCACCAGTGATTCCTTCGGAACAGGGGGCGGCCTTCTTAGCTCCTACAATGAGCAGTTCTTC. Amino acid sequence: CATSDSFGTGGGLLSSYNEQFF.

This clone occurred once. V is TRBV2 and J is TRBJ1-2; D possibly corresponds to TRBD1 (6 bases). V was pared by 0 bases and J by 8 bases, with 22 bases between. This CDR3 region has 17 residues. Germline CDR1 SNHLY, CDR2 FYNNEI. The CDR3 DNA follows: TGTGCCAGCAGTGAAGCGCTTCTGGATCGGGGGGGGCAAGGCTACACCTTC. Translating gives CASSEALLDRGGQGYTF.

In this sample, this clone turned up a few times. The chain couples TRBV6-1 to TRBJ2-7, with 7 bases lining up with TRBD1. CDR1 MNHNS and CDR2 SASEGT come from the germline V gene. The CDR3 length is 16 residues. V shed 4 bases, J shed 0 bases, and the junction held 9 bases outside the gene matches. The CDR3: CASSGLNRGSSYEQYF. The CDR3 bases are TGTGCCAGCAGTGGCTTGAACAGGGGTAGCTCCTACGAGCAGTACTTC.

The V gene is TRBV5-1, the J gene TRBJ2-3; 10 nucleotides match TRBD2. In germline, CDR1 is SGHRS, CDR2 YFSETQ. The V segment lost 2 bases and the J segment 2 bases; nucleotides outside the gene matches: 2. The CDR3 covers 15 residues. As DNA, the CDR3 is TGCGCCAGCAGCTTAAGCGGGGGGGCCACAGATACGCAGTATTTT. This gives the protein CASSLSGGATDTQYF.

This chain connects TRBV29-1 to TRBJ1-1; D might be TRBD1 (6 bases). The CDR3 loop spans 14 amino acids. The germline CDR1 and CDR2 sequences are SQVTM and ANQGSEA. The V and J ends lost 5 bases and 4 bases respectively, with 17 bases between them. CDR3: CSVKGGGGVTEAFF. In DNA, the CDR3 is TGCAGCGTTAAAGGGGGGGGCGGCGTCACTGAAGCTTTCTTT.

In its sample, this clone was seen once. The rearrangement links TRBV5-1 to TRBJ2-7, with 8 bases aligning to TRBD1. The V segment lost 3 bases and the J segment 4 bases; nucleotides outside the gene matches: 6. Germline V gives CDR1 SGHRS, CDR2 YFSETQ. CDR3 length equals 14 residues. The chain's CDR3 is CASSSGQGGYEQYF. The CDR3 coding sequence is TGCGCCAGCAGCTCAGGACAGGGTGGGTACGAGCAGTACTTC.

The rearrangement joins TRBV6-5 to TRBJ1-5; 11 positions agree with TRBD1. Per the germline V gene, CDR1 is MNHEY and CDR2 is SVGAGI. The length of the CDR3 is 15 residues. With 6 bases clipped from V and 7 bases from J, the junction kept 8 bases outside the gene matches. CDR3 sequence reads: CASSFGTGGLQPQHF. In DNA form, the CDR3 reads TGTGCCAGCAGCTTTGGGACAGGGGGACTCCAGCCCCAGCATTTT.

The CDR3 is CAWSSSFYEQYF. CDR3 DNA sequence: TGTGCCTGGAGTTCTAGTTTCTACGAGCAGTACTTC. V gene TRBV30 combines with J gene TRBJ2-7, with D unclear. Per germline, CDR1 GTSNPN and CDR2 SVGIG (reference sequence). This CDR3 is built from 12 residues. The V end lost 2 bases, the J end lost 3 bases, and 8 bases lay between the germline ends.

J is TRBJ1-4 and V is TRBV29-1; possibly TRBD1 for D (5 bases). Trimming removed 4 bases from V and 8 bases from J, with 20 bases in between. CDR1 and CDR2 from the germline V gene are SQVTM and ANQGSEA. This CDR3 contains 15 residues. The CDR3 protein is CSVAVGGAAAEKLFF. The CDR3 bases are TGCAGCGTTGCAGTGGGAGGGGCCGCCGCCGAAAAACTGTTTTTT.

The chain is built from TRBV24-1 and TRBJ2-7, with D perhaps TRBD2 (5 bases). The CDR3 has 14 residues. Germline values: CDR1 KGHDR, CDR2 SFDVKD. V was clipped by 4 bases and J by 1 base, with 10 bases between them. CDR3 nucleotides: TGTGCCACCAGTGAGAGCGGCGGGTCCTACGAGCAGTACTTC. It encodes CATSESGGSYEQYF.

The chain is built from TRBV5-5 and TRBJ1-1, with TRBD1 matching 10 bases. Trimming cost V 4 bases and J 1 base; bases outside gene matches: 13. The CDR3 runs 18 residues. CDR1 and CDR2 (germline): SGHKS, YYEKEE (reference sequence). The CDR3 loop is CASSQAVTGGLRNTEAFF. The CDR3 DNA follows: TGTGCCAGCAGCCAGGCCGTGACAGGGGGCCTCCGGAACACTGAAGCTTTCTTT.

The chain joins TRBV5-1 to TRBJ1-1; no reliable D call. CDR3 size: 14 residues. CDR1 and CDR2 from the germline V gene are SGHRS and YFSETQ. The V and J ends lost 0 bases and 4 bases respectively, with 10 bases between them. As DNA, the CDR3 is TGCGCCAGCAGCTTGGAGGCCTCGGGCACTGAAGCTTTCTTT. It is translated as CASSLEASGTEAFF. The variable domain in full, completed from reference TRBV5-1 and TRBJ1-1, reads KAGVTQTPRYLIKTRGQQVTLSCSPISGHRSVSWYQQTPGQGLQFLFEYFSETQRNKGNFPGRFSGRQFSNSRSEMNVSTLELGDSALYLCASSLEASGTEAFFGQGTRLTVV.

This rearrangement joins TRBV6-5 to TRBJ1-6; 8 bases map to TRBD1. The V and J ends lost 6 bases and 10 bases, in that order; junction bases with no gene match: 11. CDR1 is MNHEY, CDR2 SVGAGI, per germline. The CDR3 totals 15 residues. The CDR3 bases are TGTGCCAGCAGCAGTCAGGGGGCGAGTGACTCACCCCTCCACTTT. The encoded protein is CASSSQGASDSPLHF.

This clone has only a few counts. The rearrangement uses TRBV19 and TRBJ1-3; 7 bases are shared with TRBD1. The CDR3 length is 17 residues. Germline-derived CDR1 and CDR2 are LNHDA and SQIVND (reference sequence). Trimming removed 5 bases from V and 1 base from J; junction bases left unmatched: 11. The CDR3 spells CASSLWTGGTSGNTIYF. In nucleotides, the CDR3 is TGTGCCAGTAGTCTCTGGACAGGTGGTACTTCTGGAAACACCATATATTTT.

The chain is built from TRBV6-5 and TRBJ2-3; 10 positions match TRBD2. Germline CDR1 is MNHEY and CDR2 is SVGAGI. J lost 1 base, V lost 10 bases, and 5 bases had no gene match. CDR3 size: 14 residues. The CDR3: CATLSGGGTDTQYF. In DNA, the CDR3 is TGTGCCACCCTAAGCGGGGGGGGCACAGATACGCAGTATTTT.